The entry below describes one TCR beta chain. Its antigen remains unidentified. These data belong to a study of graft-versus-host responses after intestinal transplantation. Study in general: Recipients got multivisceral, liver-intestinal, or isolated intestinal transplants. Recipients were all induced with anti-thymocyte globulin, then given tacrolimus and steroids for 2 to 3 years.

Study-wide points: Peak circulating GvH clone levels tracked with early post-transplant HvG declines.

The protocol was immunoSEQ multiplex PCR, while the TCRdb copy is restricted to in-frame clones and leaves out a portion. The data contain about 100,000 clones, about 88% of them singletons. After removal of 0 bases from V and 6 bases from J, the junction contained 9 bases not matched to a gene. This CDR3 spans 15 amino acids. Germline V CDR1 and CDR2: GTSNPN, SVGIG (reference sequence). This receptor was taken from a human donor who was the organ donor for an intestinal transplant. This sequence joins TRBV30 and TRBJ2-7, with TRBD1 matching 9 bases. The material sequenced was unstimulated CD4+ T cells sorted from spleen or lymph node cells, taken before transplant. CDR3 nucleotide sequence: TGTGCCTGGAGTGTATGGGGGACAGGGTTTCGCGAGCAGTACTTC. This encodes CAWSVWGTGFREQYF.